The entry that follows covers one TCR beta chain sequence. Original data processing: Estimation of nucleated cell counts relied on the amplification of reference gene primers. The method was immunoSEQ multiplex PCR; TCRdb's version includes in-frame clones alone and lacks a portion of them. V and J calls and clone size follow that table, whereas D and trimming were derived from the DNA. Of 200,000 to 250,000 clones detected, approximately 80% appear once; the ten largest clones hold 18%. The source of the sample is a study of blood T cell repertoires in COVID-19. Study information: Italy, Spain and the United States were the sources of the convalescent and acute COVID-19 samples.

The J segment lost 8 bases and the V segment lost 8 bases, leaving 4 bases of the junction unmatched. The germline gives CDR1 MNHEY, CDR2 SMNVEV (reference sequence). There are 12 residues in the CDR3. This TCR was sampled from a woman of 80 years or more with active or convalescent COVID-19. Sequenced sample: peripheral blood. The chain joins TRBV27 to TRBJ2-2; TRBD2 agrees at 8 bases. CDR3 nucleotides: TGTGCCAGCTCTCGACTAGCGGGGGAGCTGTTTTTT. It yields the protein CASSRLAGELFF.